This is a list of T cell receptor beta chains from one sample in a study of early T cells in non-severe SARS-CoV-2 infection. TCRdb redid the calling of the 5' RACE reads with MiXCR, one entry per CDR3 protein. The table records approximately 46,000 distinct CDR3 sequences, approximately 6.1% of them present only once. The sequenced sample consisted of whole blood. The receptors here all came from an adult who was a healthcare worker with PCR-confirmed SARS-CoV-2 infection or an uninfected control (not recorded which). The CDR3 runs from the conserved cysteine through the conserved F or W. D genes are given only for firm matches. Expanded clones get a size class; other rows say once, few or many, or leave the size out.

v_gene	d_gene	j_gene	abundance	CDR3nt	CDR3aa
TRBV28	TRBD1	TRBJ1-5	many	TGTGCCAGCAGTCCCGCGGGACAGCAATCGGCTCAGCCCCAGCATTTT	CASSPAGQQSAQPQHF
TRBV20-1	TRBD1	TRBJ2-7	many	TGCAGTGCTTACGGGACAGAGACCTACGAGCAGTACTTC	CSAYGTETYEQYF
TRBV5-1	.	TRBJ1-1	few	TGCGCCAGCAGTCACTCCGGGACCCAAGCTTTCTTT	CASSHSGTQAFF
TRBV9	.	TRBJ1-6	many	TGTGCCAGCAGCGTAGACAGGTGGAATTCACCCCTCCACTTT	CASSVDRWNSPLHF
TRBV6-4	.	TRBJ2-3	many	TGTGCCAGCAGTGACCCGCTTCCGCCCAGGCTTGTAGATACGCAGTATTTT	CASSDPLPPRLVDTQYF
TRBV6-5	.	TRBJ1-2	many	TGTGCCAGCAGCTCCAGGGTGATAGAAGGCTACACCTTC	CASSSRVIEGYTF
TRBV18	.	TRBJ1-2	few	TGTGCCAGCTCGCCCACAGGGATCCGCTATGGCTACACCTTC	CASSPTGIRYGYTF
TRBV5-1	TRBD1	TRBJ2-7	few	TGCGCCAGCAGCGAGGGACAGGGCCCCTACGAGCAGTACTTC	CASSEGQGPYEQYF
TRBV7-6	.	TRBJ2-3	many	TGTGCCAGCAGTAAGGCGGCTTTCACAGATACGCAGTATTTT	CASSKAAFTDTQYF
TRBV14	.	TRBJ2-3	.	TGTGCCAGCAGCCACCGCCTCCTCACAGATACGCAGTATTTT	CASSHRLLTDTQYF
TRBV30	.	TRBJ1-6	many	TGTGCCTGGAGTGTACGGGCCCTTCCCGATTCACCCCTCCACTTT	CAWSVRALPDSPLHF
TRBV20-1	TRBD2	TRBJ2-5	few	TGCAGTGCTAGGCGCAGAAGACTAGCGGGGGGGATAATCCCCTTCAGGGAGACCCAGTACTTC	CSARRRRLAGGIIPFRETQYF
TRBV20-1	.	TRBJ2-7	many	TGCAGTGTAGGGGTTCCCCTCTACGAGCAGTACTTC	CSVGVPLYEQYF
TRBV6-1	TRBD2	TRBJ2-1	many	TGTGCCAGCAGTGTGGCGGGGGGAGCCCCAAGAGAGCAGTTCTTC	CASSVAGGAPREQFF
TRBV11-2	.	TRBJ2-1	.	TGTGCCAGCAGCCCATTTAGGTTCCAGGACAATGAGCAGTTCTTC	CASSPFRFQDNEQFF
TRBV12-3/TRBV12-4	.	TRBJ2-1	.	TGTGCCAGCAGCCCAAGGCGGCGGGAACAGTACAATGAGCAGTTCTTC	CASSPRRREQYNEQFF
TRBV5-1	TRBD1	TRBJ1-1	many	TGCGCCAGCAGCTTGGAACCTGGGACAGGGGGCACTGAAGCTTTCTTT	CASSLEPGTGGTEAFF
TRBV5-1	.	TRBJ1-2	many	TGCGCCAGCAGTCCTACCCCCACATTGGTTAACTATGGCTACACCTTC	CASSPTPTLVNYGYTF
TRBV6-5	TRBD2	TRBJ2-1	many	TGTGCCAGCAGGACTAGCGGGGGATCCTACAATGAGCAGTTCTTC	CASRTSGGSYNEQFF
TRBV20-1	.	TRBJ2-7	few	TGCAGTGCAACAAAGACCTCTAAGACCTACGAGCAGTACTTC	CSATKTSKTYEQYF
TRBV7-3	.	TRBJ2-3	.	TGTGCCAGCAGCTTAGCCCCAGCCACAGATACGCAGTATTTT	CASSLAPATDTQYF
TRBV10-3	TRBD2	TRBJ2-3	few	TGTGCCATCAGCCTCAGCGGGGGGGTCGTAGATACGCAGTATTTT	CAISLSGGVVDTQYF
TRBV5-1	.	TRBJ1-4	.	TGCGCCAGCAGCTTGGCCGAGGGTTTAACTAATGAAAAACTGTTTTTT	CASSLAEGLTNEKLFF
TRBV3-1	.	TRBJ1-3	many	TGTGCCAGCAGCCAAGTTCTGGGGGCTCCTGGAAACACCATATATTTT	CASSQVLGAPGNTIYF
TRBV28	.	TRBJ1-1	many	TGTGCCAGCAGTTACTCCCTCGAGGCGGCAGCTTTCTTT	CASSYSLEAAAFF
TRBV5-6	.	TRBJ2-1	many	TGTGCCAGCAGCTATTCCCCCACAGGGGCTCGGGAGGGCTACAATGAGCAGTTCTTC	CASSYSPTGAREGYNEQFF
TRBV7-2	.	TRBJ1-1	many	TGTGCCAGCAGCTGGAACATCAGGAACACTGAAGCTTTCTTT	CASSWNIRNTEAFF
TRBV27	.	TRBJ2-1	many	TGTGCCAGCACCCCATCTGACCCATCCTACAATGAGCAGTTCTTC	CASTPSDPSYNEQFF
TRBV4-3	.	TRBJ1-6	few	TGCGCCAGCAGCCAAGAATTGGGGGCGAGCTCCTATAATTCACCCCTCCACTTT	CASSQELGASSYNSPLHF
TRBV20-1	TRBD2	TRBJ2-3	.	TGCAGTGCTAGAGTGGGGACTAGCGCCGGCACAGATACGCAGTATTTT	CSARVGTSAGTDTQYF
TRBV12-3/TRBV12-4	.	TRBJ1-5	.	TGTGCCAGCAGTTTAGAAGGGAATAGCAATCAGCCCCAGCATTTT	CASSLEGNSNQPQHF
TRBV6-5	.	TRBJ1-1	many	TGTGCCAGCAGAGTAACAGGGTACCGTGAAGCTTTCTTT	CASRVTGYREAFF
TRBV29-1	TRBD1	TRBJ2-3	few	TGCAGCGTAATACAGGGGCCCACAGATACGCAGTATTTT	CSVIQGPTDTQYF
TRBV29-1	.	TRBJ1-2	few	TGCAGCGTTGGAGGGTTTGATGGCTACACCTTC	CSVGGFDGYTF
TRBV12-3/TRBV12-4	.	TRBJ2-4	many	TGTGCCAGCAGTTCCCGTGCCCTAGCCAAAAACATTCAGTACTTC	CASSSRALAKNIQYF
TRBV5-6	TRBD1	TRBJ1-5	many	TGTGCCAGCAGCTCAGACAGGGCGAATCAGCCCCAGCATTTT	CASSSDRANQPQHF
TRBV20-1	.	TRBJ2-2	few	TGCAGTGCCCGTCGGGGGCTCCTCACCGGGGAGCTGTTTTTT	CSARRGLLTGELFF
TRBV7-2	TRBD2	TRBJ2-3	many	TGTGCCAGCAGCCTGATACTAGCGGGGGACATTACAGATACGCAGTATTTT	CASSLILAGDITDTQYF
TRBV6-1	.	TRBJ1-4	many	TGTGCCAGCAGGCAGGGAGGGACTAATGAAAAACTGTTTTTT	CASRQGGTNEKLFF
TRBV11-3	TRBD2	TRBJ2-3	.	TGTGCCAGCAAGGGAGGGAGCACAGATACGCAGTATTTT	CASKGGSTDTQYF
TRBV11-1	TRBD2	TRBJ2-3	many	TGTGCCAGCAGCCGCGGGGGACCCACAGATACGCAGTATTTT	CASSRGGPTDTQYF
TRBV5-6	.	TRBJ2-1	many	TGTGCCAGCAGCTCGACCCGGAGTTATGAGCAGTTCTTC	CASSSTRSYEQFF
TRBV20-1	.	TRBJ2-7	many	TGCAGTGCTGTACCCCTTGGGAGGGAGCAGTACTTC	CSAVPLGREQYF
TRBV30	.	TRBJ2-1	many	TGTGCCTGGAGTGTAGGTGGAAGGGGGAATGAGCAGTTCTTC	CAWSVGGRGNEQFF
TRBV7-9	TRBD2	TRBJ2-1	.	TGTGCCAGCAGCGGACCTTCGGCGGGGGGCTATAGCTCCTACAATGAGCAGTTCTTC	CASSGPSAGGYSSYNEQFF
TRBV10-3	.	TRBJ1-1	many	TGTGCCATCAGGCCAGGGGAGATGAGTGAAGCTTTCTTT	CAIRPGEMSEAFF
TRBV3-1	TRBD1	TRBJ2-7	few	TGTGCCAGCAGCCCGGGACAGCCCTACGAGCAGTACTTC	CASSPGQPYEQYF
TRBV12-3/TRBV12-4	.	TRBJ2-5	many	TGTGCCAGCAGCGACGGCTGGGAGACCCAGTACTTC	CASSDGWETQYF
TRBV3-1	TRBD2	TRBJ2-1	many	TGTGCCAGCAGCCAAGGTCGGCCTAGCGGGGCATCATACAATGAGCAGTTCTTC	CASSQGRPSGASYNEQFF
TRBV12-3/TRBV12-4	TRBD2	TRBJ2-3	many	TGTGCCAGCAGTTCGTTTGGCGGGGGGGCCGGTGACCCAGATACGCAGTATTTT	CASSSFGGGAGDPDTQYF
TRBV2	TRBD2	TRBJ2-2	few	TGTGCCAGCAAGGGTAGCGGGCCCGCGAACACCGGGGAGCTGTTTTTT	CASKGSGPANTGELFF
TRBV6-6	.	TRBJ1-6	many	TGTGCCAGCAGTTACCCTCTAGAGCCTAATTCACCCCTCCACTTT	CASSYPLEPNSPLHF
TRBV7-2	TRBD1	TRBJ2-1	few	TGTGCCAGCAGCTGGGGACAGGGGGATTACAATGAGCAGTTCTTC	CASSWGQGDYNEQFF